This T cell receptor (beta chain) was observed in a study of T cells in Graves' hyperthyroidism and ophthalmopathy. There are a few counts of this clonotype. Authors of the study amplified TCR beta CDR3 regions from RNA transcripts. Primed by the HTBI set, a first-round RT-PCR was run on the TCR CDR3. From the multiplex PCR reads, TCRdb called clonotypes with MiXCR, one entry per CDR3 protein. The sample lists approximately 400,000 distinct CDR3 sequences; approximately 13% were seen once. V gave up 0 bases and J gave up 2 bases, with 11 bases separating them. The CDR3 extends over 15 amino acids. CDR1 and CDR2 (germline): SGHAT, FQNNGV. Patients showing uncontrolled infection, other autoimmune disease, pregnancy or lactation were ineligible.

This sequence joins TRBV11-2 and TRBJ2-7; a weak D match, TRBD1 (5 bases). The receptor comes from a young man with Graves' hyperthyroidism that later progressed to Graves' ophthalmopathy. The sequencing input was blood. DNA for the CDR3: TGTGCCAGCAGCTTAGACCGACAGCTACCCTACGAGCAGTACTTC. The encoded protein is CASSLDRQLPYEQYF. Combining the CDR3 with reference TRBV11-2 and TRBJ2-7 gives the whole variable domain EAGVAQSPRYKIIEKRQSVAFWCNPISGHATLYWYQQILGQGPKLLIQFQNNGVVDDSQLPKDRFSAERLKGVDSTLKIQPAKLEDSAVYLCASSLDRQLPYEQYFGPGTRLTVT.